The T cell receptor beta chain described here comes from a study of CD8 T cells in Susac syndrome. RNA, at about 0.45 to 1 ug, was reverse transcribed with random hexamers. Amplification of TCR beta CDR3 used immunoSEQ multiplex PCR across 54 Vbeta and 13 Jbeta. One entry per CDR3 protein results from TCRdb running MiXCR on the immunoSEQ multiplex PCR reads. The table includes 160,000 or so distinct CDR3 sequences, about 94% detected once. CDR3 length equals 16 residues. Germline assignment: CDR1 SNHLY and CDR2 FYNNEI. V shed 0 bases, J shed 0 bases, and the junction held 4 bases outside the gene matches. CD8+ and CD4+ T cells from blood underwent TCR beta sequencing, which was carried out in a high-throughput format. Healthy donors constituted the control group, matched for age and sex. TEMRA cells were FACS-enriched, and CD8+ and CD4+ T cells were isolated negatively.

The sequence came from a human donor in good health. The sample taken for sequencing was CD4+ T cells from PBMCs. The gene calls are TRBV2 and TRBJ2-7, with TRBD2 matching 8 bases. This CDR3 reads CASSEAWRGASYEQYF. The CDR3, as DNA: TGTGCCAGCAGTGAAGCCTGGCGGGGGGCCTCCTACGAGCAGTACTTC.